The 11 T cell receptor beta chains reported below all come from one sample, sequenced in a study of OX40 agonist ivuxolimab in advanced cancers. The receptor library was made with the immunoSEQ multiplex PCR assay. The table was pulled from immuneACCESS by TCRdb, which kept in-frame rearrangements only. Such tables lose some clones; where checked, under half of the loss comes from unresolved V genes, and the rest has no known cause. For this sample the table gives about 60,000 clones, of which 85% were detected only once. The ten most abundant clones make up about 4% of the sample. Material: CD4+ or CD8+ T cells sorted from blood, obtained in a trial of the OX40 agonist ivuxolimab. The receptors here all came from an adult with an advanced solid tumor such as melanoma, head and neck, liver or kidney cancer.

This clone was detected a few times. The rearrangement joins TRBV30 to TRBJ1-1; maybe TRBD1 (5 bases). The ends were cut back, 4 bases at V and 7 bases at J, with 16 bases in the middle. CDR1 is GTSNPN and CDR2 is SVGIG in the germline V gene (reference sequence). The CDR3 has 13 residues. CDR3 nucleotides: TGTGCCTGGACCGATCTACCCGGGGGTGAAGCTTTCTTT. Amino acid sequence: CAWTDLPGGEAFF.

V and J are TRBV28 and TRBJ2-2, with D possibly matching TRBD1 (5 bases). The CDR3 spans 15 residues. The V end lost 3 bases, the J end lost 2 bases, and 10 bases lay between the germline ends. From germline, CDR1 is MDHEN and CDR2 SYDVKM. The CDR3 DNA follows: TGTGCCAGCAGTTTGGGGCAGGGAAACACCGGGGAGCTGTTTTTT. It specifies CASSLGQGNTGELFF.

This clone was observed a few times. The V call is TRBV10-3, the J call TRBJ1-2; tentatively, D is TRBD1 (5 bases). Looked up from germline, CDR1 is ENHRY and CDR2 is SYGVKD. V was trimmed by 0 bases and J by 8 bases, leaving 10 bases between them. The length of the CDR3 is 13 residues. CDR3 coding DNA: TGTGCCATCAGTGAGTCCAGGGTCAGCGGCTACACCTTC. Protein product: CAISESRVSGYTF.

The chain carries TRBV5-1 and TRBJ1-1; D is undetermined. This CDR3 spans 13 amino acids. CDR1 and CDR2 (germline): SGHRS, YFSETQ. Trimming cost V 0 bases and J 4 bases, with 7 bases left between them. The CDR3 nucleotides read TGCGCCAGCAGCTTGGTAGAGCCCACTGAAGCTTTCTTT. Translated, it gives CASSLVEPTEAFF.

CDR3 in amino acids: CASSFQGRSLDTQYF. The DNA of the CDR3 is TGCGCCAGCAGCTTCCAGGGTCGTTCTTTAGATACGCAGTATTTT. This sequence joins TRBV5-1 and TRBJ2-3; D may be TRBD1 (5 bases). V was cut by 2 bases and J by 5 bases, with 15 bases left in between. The CDR3 spans 15 residues. Germline V lookup: CDR1 SGHRS, CDR2 YFSETQ.

The rearrangement uses TRBV30 and TRBJ1-5, with D unresolved. Trimming pared 2 bases from V and 2 bases from J, leaving 10 bases between. This CDR3 spans 14 amino acids. Germline CDR1 GTSNPN, CDR2 SVGIG (reference sequence). The CDR3 DNA sequence: TGTGCCTGGAGTCTCGGCGATGGCAATCAGCCCCAGCATTTT. This codes for CAWSLGDGNQPQHF.

The V and J genes are TRBV29-1 and TRBJ1-3; no reliable D call. Trimming pared 7 bases from V and 2 bases from J, leaving 15 bases between. There are 14 residues in the CDR3. Germline V gene sequence: CDR1 SQVTM, CDR2 ANQGSEA. The CDR3 nucleotides are TGCAGCGGACAACTGGGTTCTCCTGGAAACACCATATATTTT. Protein product: CSGQLGSPGNTIYF. Combining the CDR3 with reference TRBV29-1 and TRBJ1-3 gives the whole variable domain SAVISQKPSRDICQRGTSLTIQCQVDSQVTMMFWYRQQPGQSLTLIATANQGSEATYESGFVIDKFPISRPNLTFSTLTVSNMSPEDSSIYLCSGQLGSPGNTIYFGEGSWLTVV.

The J gene is TRBJ2-4, the V gene TRBV9; D assignment may be TRBD1 or TRBD2 (5 bases each). CDR1 is SGDLS and CDR2 is YYNGEE in the germline V gene. V was shortened by 3 bases and J by 3 bases, with 10 bases between the two germline ends. This CDR3 spans 14 amino acids. The DNA for the CDR3 is TGTGCCAGCAGCGCCGGGACCGTCAAAAACATTCAGTACTTC. It yields the protein CASSAGTVKNIQYF.

This clone was seen just once. The CDR3 nucleotides read TGTGCCAGCTCCCCCGGGACAGGGTCGAACACTGAAGCTTTCTTT. Its translation is CASSPGTGSNTEAFF. The chain links TRBV18 to TRBJ1-1, with 9 bases lining up with TRBD1. The CDR3 loop spans 15 amino acids. V gave up 6 bases and J gave up 1 base; unmatched junction bases: 6. Germline loops: CDR1 KGHSH, CDR2 LQKENI.

This rearrangement joins TRBV2 to TRBJ2-1; 10 bases are shared with TRBD2. Germline V CDR1 and CDR2: SNHLY, FYNNEI. The CDR3 runs 14 residues. The V gene end was trimmed by 5 bases and the J gene end by 4 bases; junction bases not matched to a gene: 2. The CDR3 here is CASSPSGSYNEQFF. In DNA, the CDR3 is TGTGCCAGCAGTCCTAGCGGGAGTTACAATGAGCAGTTCTTC.

The chain has TRBV5-1 and TRBJ2-3; 11 nucleotides agree with TRBD1. The CDR3 has 17 amino acids. In germline, CDR1 is SGHRS, CDR2 YFSETQ. Losses at the gene ends were 2 bases for V and 1 base for J; bases not matched to a gene: 6. The CDR3 protein is CASSFQGQGGRTDTQYF. The CDR3 bases are TGCGCCAGCAGCTTCCAGGGACAGGGGGGCCGCACAGATACGCAGTATTTT.